These 29 T cell receptor beta chains were sequenced from one sample in a study of blood T cells in healthy people across ages. Next came a second PCR, run for roughly 6 to 11 cycles, which used a sample-barcoded 5' primer along with a J-beta primer mix. TCRdb fed the 5' RACE reads into MiXCR, producing one record per CDR3 protein. Of about 720,000 distinct CDR3 sequences in the sample, roughly 25% were seen once. These same data were also listed under a study on T cells of mothers and their children.

Sequencing used blood. These receptors were taken from a boy younger than 18 in good health.

This chain connects TRBV5-1 to TRBJ2-5, with 13 bases matching TRBD2. Germline CDR1 is SGHRS and CDR2 is YFSETQ. Trimming took 3 bases from V and 5 from J; bases not matched to a gene: 13. The CDR3 contains 18 residues. The CDR3 DNA reads as TGCGCCAGCAGCTCGAGGACTAGCGGGGGTCGGACAAGCGAGACCCAGTACTTC. Translating gives CASSSRTSGGRTSETQYF. Drawing the rest from reference TRBV5-1 and TRBJ2-5, the complete variable domain is KAGVTQTPRYLIKTRGQQVTLSCSPISGHRSVSWYQQTPGQGLQFLFEYFSETQRNKGNFPGRFSGRQFSNSRSEMNVSTLELGDSALYLCASSSRTSGGRTSETQYFGPGTRLLVL.

The table lists this clonotype with a few counts. V is TRBV7-2 and J is TRBJ2-3; the D is unclear. Trimming left V 4 bases short and J 3 bases short, with 11 bases between. The CDR3 is 14 amino acids. The germline V gene encodes CDR1 SGHTA and CDR2 FQGNSA. The CDR3: CASSSLTGTDTQYF. CDR3 in DNA: TGTGCCAGCAGCTCACTCACGGGTACAGATACGCAGTATTTT.

This chain joins TRBV28 and TRBJ1-2, with unresolved D. V was clipped by 2 bases and J by 4 bases, with 14 bases between them. Germline values: CDR1 MDHEN, CDR2 SYDVKM. The CDR3 is made up of 15 amino acids. The chain's CDR3 is CASSLNPALGYGYTF. DNA of the CDR3: TGTGCCAGCAGTTTAAATCCTGCTCTGGGCTATGGCTACACCTTC.

In DNA, the CDR3 is TGCAGTGCTAGCAGGCTAGCGGGCGGGTCGGAGACCCAGTACTTC. The encoded protein is CSASRLAGGSETQYF. The chain links TRBV20-1 to TRBJ2-5; 8 bases align to TRBD2. Losses at the gene ends were 3 bases for V and 5 bases for J; bases not matched to a gene: 11. Per germline, CDR1 DFQATT and CDR2 SNEGSKA (reference sequence). The CDR3 runs to 15 residues.

The V gene is TRBV10-3, the J gene TRBJ1-1; unclear D gene. The V and J ends lost 6 bases and 0 bases respectively, with 11 bases between them. The CDR3 consists of 14 residues. The germline CDR1 and CDR2 sequences are ENHRY and SYGVKD. The CDR3 DNA follows: TGTGCCATCAGCAAGACACTGATGAACACTGAAGCTTTCTTT. Translating it yields CAISKTLMNTEAFF.

The chain combines TRBV5-1 with TRBJ1-6, with 9 bases that match TRBD1. The germline V gene has CDR1 SGHRS and CDR2 YFSETQ. CDR3 size: 14 residues. J lost 8 bases, V lost 4 bases, and 4 bases had no gene match. The CDR3 protein is CASSKGQGYSPLHF. CDR3 DNA: TGCGCCAGCAGCAAGGGACAGGGCTATTCACCCCTCCACTTT.

This clonotype was detected a few times. The V call is TRBV15, the J call TRBJ1-6; D is uncertain. V lost 1 base and J lost 7, with 11 bases in between. Germline values: CDR1 LNHNV, CDR2 YYDKDF (reference sequence). The CDR3 is made up of 15 amino acids. In nucleotides, the CDR3 is TGTGCCACCAGCAGAGGTGGTTTGGGAAATTCACCCCTCCACTTT. Protein: CATSRGGLGNSPLHF.

CDR3 loop: CASSQDRGESDGYTF. The DNA for the CDR3 is TGCGCCAGCAGCCAAGATAGGGGGGAGTCAGATGGCTACACCTTC. V is TRBV4-3 and J is TRBJ1-2; D is perhaps TRBD1 (6 bases). With 0 bases removed from V and 6 bases from J, the gap between germline ends came to 14 bases. The length of the CDR3 is 15 residues. The germline CDR1 and CDR2 sequences are LGHNA and YSLEER.

The sample holds a few counts of this clonotype. The chain couples TRBV12-3 or TRBV12-4 to TRBJ2-7, with D possibly being TRBD2 (6 bases). Between the trimmed V and J ends, which lost 4 bases and 3 bases, there was a span of 16 bases. The CDR3 contains 15 residues. CDR3 nucleotides: TGTGCCAGCAGTTCCCGGGACTTGGCCCGCTACGAGCAGTACTTC. Translation: CASSSRDLARYEQYF.

This chain connects TRBV20-1 to TRBJ2-1; 10 nucleotides align to TRBD1. The DNA matches TRBJ2-5 better at its end, which makes the J call doubtful. The germline V gene encodes CDR1 DFQATT and CDR2 SNEGSKA (reference sequence). CDR3 length equals 14 residues. CDR3 region: CSALGQGGRETQYF. In DNA, the CDR3 is TGCAGTGCTCTAGGACAGGGGGGGCGAGAGACCCAGTACTTC.

This clonotype has only a few counts. The rearrangement links TRBV10-2 to TRBJ2-7, with D possibly called TRBD1 or TRBD2 (5 bases each). The germline gives CDR1 WSHSY, CDR2 SAAADI. Trimming took 8 bases from V and 4 from J, leaving 15 bases between them. The CDR3 sequence is 13 residues long. DNA for the CDR3: TGCGCCAGCGAAGCCGGGACGGAATACGAGCAGTACTTC. Its translation: CASEAGTEYEQYF.

The rearrangement joins TRBV20-1 to TRBJ2-1; unclear D gene. The CDR3 covers 13 residues. CDR1 is DFQATT and CDR2 is SNEGSKA in the germline V gene (reference sequence). V was trimmed by 2 bases and J by 4 bases, leaving 9 bases between them. CDR3 in amino acids: CSARLNSYNEQFF. CDR3 DNA sequence: TGCAGTGCTAGACTTAACTCATACAATGAGCAGTTCTTC.

This clonotype showed up just once. The conserved final phenylalanine or tryptophan is absent from the CDR3, which likely points to a read error. J is TRBJ2-1 and V is TRBV9; D uncertain. This CDR3 region has 15 residues. Germline V CDR1 and CDR2: SGDLS, YYNGEE. Trimming removed 6 bases from V and 0 bases from J, with 13 bases in between. CDR3 region: CASNNQHNSYNEQFS. The CDR3 nucleotides are TGTGCCAGCAACAACCAACACAACTCCTACAATGAGCAGTTCTCC.

V is TRBV10-3 and J is TRBJ2-7, with 8 bases that match TRBD2. Unmatched junction bases numbered 10, after V lost 7 bases and J lost 5 bases. CDR1 is ENHRY and CDR2 is SYGVKD in the germline V gene. The length of the CDR3 is 14 residues. CDR3 bases: TGTGCCATCAACCCGGGGGGGCATTGGGACGAGCAGTACTTC. It translates to CAINPGGHWDEQYF.

V and J are TRBV29-1 and TRBJ1-2, with D hard to call. The CDR3 is 12 residues long. Looked up from germline, CDR1 is SQVTM and CDR2 is ANQGSEA. V lost 3 bases and J lost 4, with 9 bases in between. The CDR3 is CSVDFGFYGYTF. The CDR3 coding sequence is TGCAGCGTTGACTTCGGGTTCTATGGCTACACCTTC.

The V call is TRBV7-9, the J call TRBJ2-5; D gene unclear. The V end was cut by 4 bases, the J end by 5 bases, with 14 bases between. Germline V lookup: CDR1 SEHNR, CDR2 FQNEAQ (reference sequence). This CDR3 has 14 residues. The CDR3 loop reads CASSSPKVPETQYF. CDR3 nucleotides: TGTGCCAGCAGCTCCCCGAAAGTCCCCGAGACCCAGTACTTC.

This clonotype appeared a few times. The chain employs TRBV20-1 and TRBJ2-3; D call uncertain. Trimming stripped 5 bases from V and 5 bases from J, with 17 bases between. The CDR3 extends over 14 amino acids. The germline V gene has CDR1 DFQATT and CDR2 SNEGSKA (reference sequence). CDR3 nucleotides: TGCAGTGCTCCAGTGCACGGATACGGAGATACGCAGTATTTT. It codes for CSAPVHGYGDTQYF.

This clonotype was counted only a few times. The rearrangement uses TRBV11-2 and TRBJ2-5; 7 bases are a match to TRBD2. The CDR3 is 17 amino acids. Germline CDR1 SGHAT, CDR2 FQNNGV. J gave up 4 bases and V 4 bases, and 15 bases lay outside the gene matches. The CDR3 spells CASSSIFSGGGPETQYF. DNA for the CDR3: TGTGCCAGCAGCTCGATCTTTAGCGGCGGGGGACCAGAGACCCAGTACTTC.

The V and J genes are TRBV29-1 and TRBJ1-4; TRBD1 is a possible D gene (5 bases). V was cut by 7 bases and J by 3 bases, with 18 bases left in between. The CDR3 is made up of 15 amino acids. Germline lookup yields CDR1 SQVTM and CDR2 ANQGSEA. CDR3 protein: CSAPSPGSSNEKLFF. The CDR3, as DNA: TGCAGCGCACCTTCACCAGGGTCCTCTAATGAAAAACTGTTTTTT.

This clonotype was observed a handful of times. This chain uses TRBV29-1 with TRBJ2-5; D is possibly TRBD1 or TRBD2 (6 bases each). This CDR3 has 17 residues. Germline assignment: CDR1 SQVTM and CDR2 ANQGSEA. V was shortened by 3 bases and J by 1 base, with 21 bases between the two germline ends. As DNA, the CDR3 is TGCAGCGTTGATGAGATGGAGGGGACACCTTTCCAAGAGACCCAGTACTTC. Amino acids: CSVDEMEGTPFQETQYF. The full variable domain, completed using reference TRBV29-1 and TRBJ2-5, is SAVISQKPSRDICQRGTSLTIQCQVDSQVTMMFWYRQQPGQSLTLIATANQGSEATYESGFVIDKFPISRPNLTFSTLTVSNMSPEDSSIYLCSVDEMEGTPFQETQYFGPGTRLLVL.

As concerns this clonotype: One end of the junction varies from germline; a read error may be responsible. The chain links TRBV7-2 to TRBJ2-5; D gene unclear. Looked up from germline, CDR1 is SGHTA and CDR2 is FQGNSA. The CDR3 is 13 amino acids. CDR3 bases: TGTGCCGGCAGCTTAGAAAGGAAAGAGACCCAGTACTTC. Its translation: CAGSLERKETQYF.

The chain joins TRBV12-3 or TRBV12-4 to TRBJ2-1; no clear D. Trimming stripped 9 bases from V and 6 bases from J, with 15 bases between. The CDR3 loop spans 13 amino acids. Here the CDR3 reads CASGTGRPNEQFF. The CDR3 coding sequence is TGTGCCAGTGGTACCGGGCGGCCCAATGAGCAGTTCTTC.

This clonotype was seen only once. V and J are TRBV7-2 and TRBJ2-7, with TRBD2 identical over 7 bases. The CDR3 spans 15 residues. V was pared by 1 base and J by 3 bases, with 6 bases of the junction left unmatched. Germline V gene lookup returns CDR1 SGHTA and CDR2 FQGNSA. This CDR3 reads CASSLGASGVYEQYF. As DNA, the CDR3 is TGTGCCAGCAGCTTAGGGGCTAGCGGAGTCTACGAGCAGTACTTC.

The chain joins TRBV7-9 to TRBJ1-2, with a weak D call TRBD1 (6 bases). The CDR3 loop spans 14 amino acids. V dropped 5 bases and J dropped 3 bases, with 13 bases sitting between them. The V gene's germline CDR1 is SEHNR and CDR2 FQNEAQ (reference sequence). CDR3 region: CASSEAGVDYGYTF. The CDR3 nucleotides read TGTGCCAGCAGCGAGGCAGGGGTGGACTATGGCTACACCTTC.

This chain connects TRBV20-1 to TRBJ1-5, with 10 bases fitting TRBD1. Trimming cost V 3 bases and J 4 bases; bases outside gene matches: 3. CDR1 is DFQATT and CDR2 is SNEGSKA in the germline V gene (reference sequence). The CDR3 contains 14 residues. The CDR3 region is CSASRDRGNQPQHF. In DNA, the CDR3 is TGCAGTGCTAGCCGGGACAGGGGTAATCAGCCCCAGCATTTT.

V usage is TRBV6-1 and J usage is TRBJ1-2; 7 nucleotides align to TRBD1. This CDR3 has 14 amino acids. Germline lookup yields CDR1 MNHNS and CDR2 SASEGT. The V gene end was trimmed by 4 bases and the J gene end by 6 bases; junction bases not matched to a gene: 8. The CDR3 bases are TGTGCCAGCAGTGGACAGGGACGGGGCGATGGCTACACCTTC. This sequence encodes CASSGQGRGDGYTF.

This clonotype was found a few times. This chain joins TRBV4-3 and TRBJ2-1, with D perhaps matching TRBD2 (5 bases). Deletions cut 5 bases from V and 4 bases from J, with 9 bases between. The germline V gene has CDR1 LGHNA and CDR2 YSLEER. There are 13 residues in the CDR3. CDR3 region: CASSERRYNEQFF. CDR3 nucleotide sequence: TGCGCCAGCAGCGAAAGGAGGTACAATGAGCAGTTCTTC.

This clonotype came up many times. The CDR3 sequence: CASSLWGDQETQYF. The CDR3 DNA sequence: TGTGCCAGCAGTCTGTGGGGGGATCAAGAGACCCAGTACTTC. The rearrangement joins TRBV6-1 to TRBJ2-5; D is possibly TRBD2 (6 bases). In germline, CDR1 is MNHNS, CDR2 SASEGT. V was cut by 5 bases and J by 2 bases, with 12 bases left in between. The CDR3 totals 14 residues.

The CDR3 here is CASSLGGFAPLHF. The CDR3 region has the DNA TGTGCCAGCAGTTTGGGCGGCTTCGCGCCCCTCCACTTT. J is TRBJ1-6 and V is TRBV27; D is unclear. CDR3 size: 13 residues. Germline-derived CDR1 and CDR2 are MNHEY and SMNVEV (reference sequence). V gave up 3 bases and J gave up 13 bases, with 13 bases separating them.